The rows below give T cell receptor beta chains drawn from one sample of a study of shared clonotypes between healthy human individuals. TCRdb's copy holds only in-frame clones and misses some; the assay was immunoSEQ multiplex PCR. Among roughly 490,000 clones listed, around 78% were seen once. Sequencing input: PBMCs. The receptor set was obtained from a woman in her thirties or forties in good health. Some clones in this sample may be carry-over from other donors' samples. Both conserved end residues are part of each CDR3.

TRBJ2-1 TRBV15 CATGSDEQFF
TRBJ1-1 TRBV30 CAWTQGNTEAFF
TRBJ2-7 TRBV4-1 CASSHPRQGAPVEQYF
TRBJ1-2 TRBV2 CASSGHNYGYTF
TRBJ1-5 TRBV7-2 CASSSYGNQPQHF
TRBJ2-7 TRBV15 CATSRDLGEQYF
TRBJ2-3 TRBV4-3 CASSLGTYTDTQYF
TRBJ1-1 TRBV5-4 CASSLVENRDTEAFF
TRBJ1-2 TRBV30 CAWRSAGANYGYTF
TRBJ2-3 TRBV7-9 CASSPQLALFGTQYF
TRBJ2-1 TRBV2 CARDLDRGHNNEQFF
TRBJ2-2 TRBV5-1 CASSPTGVGELFF
TRBJ2-1 TRBV11-2 CASSGIPYRGNEQFF
TRBJ1-6 TRBV15 CATSRGRLAPLHF
TRBJ2-2 TRBV2 CASRHRGLLWTGELFF
TRBJ1-4 TRBV9 CASSVDAGMGEKLFF
TRBJ1-5 TRBV7-8 CASSSDRAGNQPQHF
TRBJ1-5 TRBV2 CASTRQDLSNQPQHF
TRBJ2-2 TRBV7-2 CASSLTSGSPRELFF
TRBJ2-7 TRBV5-6 CASSFQTGTRNEQYF
TRBJ2-5 TRBV7-2 CASSVQREGLETQYF
TRBJ2-7 TRBV5-1 CASKPFPRGPRPYEQYF
TRBJ2-2 TRBV7-7 CASSLATYANTGELFF
TRBJ2-7 TRBV6-5 CASSYLGTGEYEQYF
TRBJ1-1 TRBV10-3 CAITGGGDGTEAFF